The present entry profiles one T cell receptor (beta chain) with its context. The assay was immunoSEQ multiplex PCR, and TCRdb's table has in-frame clones only and misses some. The data show about 3,100 clones, less than 85% seen once. The data belong to a study of tumor T cells in aggressive B-cell lymphoma. CDR3 length: 15 amino acids. The V gene end was trimmed by 6 bases and the J gene end by 5 bases; junction bases not matched to a gene: 9. Germline V gives CDR1 SEHNR, CDR2 FQNEAQ (reference sequence). The sample comprised tumor tissue. The TCR comes from an adult with diffuse large B cell lymphoma. The rearrangement uses TRBV7-9 and TRBJ2-3; TRBD2 aligns across 9 bases. This CDR3 is CASSSRAGGQDTQYF. Written as DNA, the CDR3 is TGTGCCAGCAGTTCTCGGGCGGGGGGGCAAGATACGCAGTATTTT.